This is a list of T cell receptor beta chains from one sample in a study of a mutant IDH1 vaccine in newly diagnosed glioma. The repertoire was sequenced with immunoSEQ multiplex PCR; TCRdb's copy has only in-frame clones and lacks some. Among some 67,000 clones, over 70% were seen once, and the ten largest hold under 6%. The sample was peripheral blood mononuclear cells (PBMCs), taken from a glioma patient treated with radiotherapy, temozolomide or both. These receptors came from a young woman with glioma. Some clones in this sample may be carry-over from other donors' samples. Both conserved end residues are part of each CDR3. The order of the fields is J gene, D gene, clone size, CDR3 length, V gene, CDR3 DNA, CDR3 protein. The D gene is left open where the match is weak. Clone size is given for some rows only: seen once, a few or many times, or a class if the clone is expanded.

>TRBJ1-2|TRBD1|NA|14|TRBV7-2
TGTGCCAGCAGCTTTCTGACCGGGACAGGGGGTTTCGCCTTC
CASSFLTGTGGFAF
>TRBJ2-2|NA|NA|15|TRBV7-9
TGTGCCAGCAGCTTAAGGGCGGGCCTCACCGGGGAGCTGTTTTTT
CASSLRAGLTGELFF
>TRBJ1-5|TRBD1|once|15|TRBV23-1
TGCGCCCAAACCCCGCCCATTGACAGGGGGCTGATATGGCATTTT
CAQTPPIDRGLIWHF
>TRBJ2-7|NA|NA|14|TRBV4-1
TGCGCCAGCAGCCAAGCACAGGGATTCTACGAGCAGTACTTC
CASSQAQGFYEQYF
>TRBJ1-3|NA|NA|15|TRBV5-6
TGTGCCAGCAGCTTGGTCGGGGTCTCTGGAAACACCATATATTTT
CASSLVGVSGNTIYF
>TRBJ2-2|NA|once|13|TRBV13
TGTGCCAGCAGCCCACCGACTCGCGGGGAGCTGTTTTTT
CASSPPTRGELFF
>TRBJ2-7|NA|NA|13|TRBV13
TGTGCCAGCAGCCTCCAGGGCTCCTACGAGCAGTACTTC
CASSLQGSYEQYF
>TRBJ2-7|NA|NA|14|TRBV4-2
TGTGCCAGCAGCCAAGCCGTGAGCTCCTACGAGCAGTACTTC
CASSQAVSSYEQYF
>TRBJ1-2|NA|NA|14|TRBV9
TGTGCCAGCAGCGTAGGGGGGGGAACCTATGGCTACACCTTC
CASSVGGGTYGYTF
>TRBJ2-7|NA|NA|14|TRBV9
TGTGCCAGCAGCGCCCAAGAAGGATCCTACGAGCAGTACTTC
CASSAQEGSYEQYF
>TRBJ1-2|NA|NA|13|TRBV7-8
TGTGCCAGCAGCGAACACAGGGCGTATGGCTACACCTTC
CASSEHRAYGYTF
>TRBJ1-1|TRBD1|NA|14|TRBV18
TGTGCCAGCTCACCGGGACAGTTGGGCACTGAAGCTTTCTTT
CASSPGQLGTEAFF
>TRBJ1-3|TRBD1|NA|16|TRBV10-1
TGCGCCAGCACCAACAGGGGCTTCAGCTCTGGAAACACCATATATTTT
CASTNRGFSSGNTIYF
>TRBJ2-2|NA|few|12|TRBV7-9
TGTGCCAGCTTCAGGGGAATGGGGGAGCTGTTTTTT
CASFRGMGELFF
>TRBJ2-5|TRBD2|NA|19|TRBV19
TGTGCCAGTACCCACTCCCTATCCGGGACTAGCGGGAGACAAGAGACCCAGTACTTC
CASTHSLSGTSGRQETQYF
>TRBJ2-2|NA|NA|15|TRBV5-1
TGCGCCAGCAGCCGGCGTTTCGGGGGCACCGGGGAGCTGTTTTTT
CASSRRFGGTGELFF
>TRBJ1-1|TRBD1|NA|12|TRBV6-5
TGTGCCAGCGGGACAGGGGTCGACGAAGCTTTCTTT
CASGTGVDEAFF
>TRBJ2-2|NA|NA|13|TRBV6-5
TGTGCCAGCGCGGGCAGTTACACCGGGGAGCTGTTTTTT
CASAGSYTGELFF
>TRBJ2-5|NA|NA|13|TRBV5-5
TGTGCCAGCAGCCCCCCGGGTCGTGAGACCCAGTACTTC
CASSPPGRETQYF
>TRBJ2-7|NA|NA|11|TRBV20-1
TGCAGTGCTAGAGAGCGCTACGAGCAGTACTTC
CSARERYEQYF
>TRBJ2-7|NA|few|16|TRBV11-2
TGTGCCAGCAGCTTAGAAGGCGGGGTCCTCTCCTACGAGCAGTACTTC
CASSLEGGVLSYEQYF
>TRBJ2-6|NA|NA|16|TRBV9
TGTGCCAGCAGCCCCCCCCGGGGAACCGGGGCCAACGTCCTGACTTTC
CASSPPRGTGANVLTF
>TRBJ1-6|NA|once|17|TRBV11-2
TGTGCCAGCAGCCTTCGAGGTGCGGGGGGTGGGAATTCACCCCTCCACTTT
CASSLRGAGGGNSPLHF
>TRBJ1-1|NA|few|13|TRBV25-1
TGTGCCAGCAGTGAAAGGGTTAACGCTGAAGCTTTCTTT
CASSERVNAEAFF
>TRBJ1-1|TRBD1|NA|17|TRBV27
TGTGCCAGCAGTCAGAGGACAGGGCGCCTAGCGGGAACTGAAGCTTTCTTT
CASSQRTGRLAGTEAFF
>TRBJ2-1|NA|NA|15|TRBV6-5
TGTGCCAGCAGTTACTGGTCGGACAGTGGGAATGAGCAGTTCTTC
CASSYWSDSGNEQFF
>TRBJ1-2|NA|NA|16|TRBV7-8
TGTGCCAGCAGCTTAGCGACGATTGGGGGACTCTATGGCTACACCTTC
CASSLATIGGLYGYTF
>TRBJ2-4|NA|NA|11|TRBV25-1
TGTGCCAGCTCACGGGTAAACATTCAGTACTTC
CASSRVNIQYF
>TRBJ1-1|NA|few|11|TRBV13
TGTGCCAGCAGCCCGAACACTGAAGCTTTCTTT
CASSPNTEAFF
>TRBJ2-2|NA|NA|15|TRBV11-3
TGTGCCAGCAGCCGACAGGCGCAGGGTGCCGGGGAGCTGTTTTTT
CASSRQAQGAGELFF
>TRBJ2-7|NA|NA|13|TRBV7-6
TGTGCCAGCAGCCCTATTCGACAGTCCGAGCAGTACTTC
CASSPIRQSEQYF
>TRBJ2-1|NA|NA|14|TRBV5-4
TGTGCCAGCAGCTCATTTGGGACTCACAATGAGCAGTTCTTC
CASSSFGTHNEQFF
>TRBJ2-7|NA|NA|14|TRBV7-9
TGTGCCAGCAGCCCCCGTGGAGGCCCCTACGAGCAGTACTTC
CASSPRGGPYEQYF
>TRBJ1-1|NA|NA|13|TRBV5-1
TGCGCCAGCAGCTTTGTTGGGGACACTGAAGCTTTCTTT
CASSFVGDTEAFF
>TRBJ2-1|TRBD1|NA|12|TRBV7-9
TGTGCCAGCAGCCGAGGGGGCGGTGAGCAGTTCTTC
CASSRGGGEQFF
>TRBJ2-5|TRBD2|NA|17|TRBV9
TGTGCCAGCAGCACTTCACTAGCGGGGGGCTCCCAAGAGACCCAGTACTTC
CASSTSLAGGSQETQYF
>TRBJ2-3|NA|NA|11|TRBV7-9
TGTGCCAGCAGCTTAAGAGATACGCAGTATTTT
CASSLRDTQYF
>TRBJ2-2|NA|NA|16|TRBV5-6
TGTGCCAGCAGCTTAACAACAGGGCTTTCGACCGGGGAGCTGTTTTTT
CASSLTTGLSTGELFF
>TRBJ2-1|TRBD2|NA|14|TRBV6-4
TGTGCCAGCAGTGTGACTAGCGCCTACAATGAGCAGTTCTTC
CASSVTSAYNEQFF
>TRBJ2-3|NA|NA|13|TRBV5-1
TGCGCCAGCAAACGAGAGTTCACAGATACGCAGTATTTT
CASKREFTDTQYF
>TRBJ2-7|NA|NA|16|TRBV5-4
TGTGCCAGCAGCTTGGCCTATCGGCTAGCTACCTACGAGCAGTACTTC
CASSLAYRLATYEQYF
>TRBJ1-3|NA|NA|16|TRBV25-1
TGTGCCAGCAGTGAGCTCGGCACAGGGTCTGGAAACACCATATATTTT
CASSELGTGSGNTIYF
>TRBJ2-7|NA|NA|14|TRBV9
TGTGCCAGCAGCCTGGGGGACCTGTTCGACGAGCAGTACTTC
CASSLGDLFDEQYF
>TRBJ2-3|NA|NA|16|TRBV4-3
TGCGCCAGCAGCCAAGACGGTCAGATGGTCACAGATACGCAGTATTTT
CASSQDGQMVTDTQYF
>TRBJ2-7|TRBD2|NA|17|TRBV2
TGTGCCAGCAGTCTTAGCGGGAGGGCCGATCGTCCCTACGAGCAGTACTTC
CASSLSGRADRPYEQYF
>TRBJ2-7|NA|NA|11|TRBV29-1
TGCAGCGGGGGGTCCGCCTACGAGCAGTACTTC
CSGGSAYEQYF
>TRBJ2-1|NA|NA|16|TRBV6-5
TGTGCCAGCAGTTACTATCGGGACCCCCAGGACAATGAGCAGTTCTTC
CASSYYRDPQDNEQFF
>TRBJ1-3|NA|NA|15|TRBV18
TGTGCCAGCTCACCCCAGGGACCTTCTGTAAACACCATATATTTT
CASSPQGPSVNTIYF
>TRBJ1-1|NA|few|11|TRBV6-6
TGTGCCAGCACCCTGAGGACTGAAGCTTTCTTT
CASTLRTEAFF
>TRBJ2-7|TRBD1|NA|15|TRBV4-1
TGCGCCAGCAGCCAAGTTGAGAGGACAGGGGACGAGCAGTACTTC
CASSQVERTGDEQYF
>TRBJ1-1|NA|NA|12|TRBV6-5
TGTGCCAGCGACAAATTGAACACTGAAGCTTTCTTT
CASDKLNTEAFF
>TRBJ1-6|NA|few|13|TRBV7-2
TGTGCCAGCAGCTCGCGAATCGAATCACCCCTCCACTTT
CASSSRIESPLHF
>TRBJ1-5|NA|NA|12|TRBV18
TGTGCCAGCTCATCGGGTCGGCAGCCCCAGCATTTT
CASSSGRQPQHF
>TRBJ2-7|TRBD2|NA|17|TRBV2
TGTGCCAGCATCCCGCCCGGACTAGCGGGAGCACCCTACGAGCAGTACTTC
CASIPPGLAGAPYEQYF
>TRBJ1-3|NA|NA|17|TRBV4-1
TGCGCCAGCAGCGAAACTCCAGGGAGGTTGAGGGGAAACACCATATATTTT
CASSETPGRLRGNTIYF
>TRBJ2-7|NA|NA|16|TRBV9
TGTGCCAGCAGCGTAGCTACATCGGGGGCCGCCTACGAGCAGTACTTC
CASSVATSGAAYEQYF